Listed here are 30 T cell receptor beta chains from one sample, sequenced in a study of neurological immune-mediated disorders. TCRdb analysed the 5' RACE reads with MiXCR anew, one entry per CDR3 protein. The sample lists 50,000 to 60,000 distinct CDR3 sequences, 3% to 4.5% occurring once. Sequenced material: CD4+ T cells from blood. The source is a woman aged 35 to 49 with multiple sclerosis.

This clonotype occurred many times. The gene calls are TRBV21-1 and TRBJ2-7; TRBD1 reflects the table's D call only, with no check against the DNA. TRBV21-1 is deemed a pseudogene. The CDR3 runs 17 residues. The CDR3 protein is CASSKGARTGRPYEQYF. CDR3 coding DNA: TGTGCCAGCAGCAAAGGAGCAAGGACAGGGCGCCCCTACGAGCAGTACTTC.

In its sample, this clonotype was seen many times. The chain couples TRBV13 to TRBJ1-3, with 9 nucleotides matching TRBD1. Germline loops: CDR1 PRHDT, CDR2 FYEKMQ (reference sequence). V dropped 3 bases and J dropped 8; count of bases not matched to a gene: 5. The CDR3 extends over 14 amino acids. The CDR3 bases are TGTGCCAGCAGCTTTAACAGGGGGCTGGACACCATATATTTT. Its translation: CASSFNRGLDTIYF. Based on the CDR3 plus reference TRBV13 and TRBJ1-3, the full variable domain is AAGVIQSPRHLIKEKRETATLKCYPIPRHDTVYWYQQGPGQDPQFLISFYEKMQSDKGSIPDRFSAQQFSDYHSELNMSSLELGDSALYFCASSFNRGLDTIYFGEGSWLTVV.

This clonotype was recorded at least ten times. The chain uses TRBV2 and TRBJ2-1, with TRBD1 identical over 7 bases. In germline, CDR1 is SNHLY, CDR2 FYNNEI. V dropped 6 bases and J dropped 8; count of bases not matched to a gene: 10. CDR3 size: 14 residues. As DNA, the CDR3 is TGTGCCAGCAGAGAGGGACAGTGGGGAGATGAGCAGTTCTTC. Translated, it gives CASREGQWGDEQFF. The full variable domain, with the rest looked up from reference TRBV2 and TRBJ2-1, is EPEVTQTPSHQVTQMGQEVILRCVPISNHLYFYWYRQILGQKVEFLVSFYNNEISEKSEIFDDQFSVERPDGSNFTLKIRSTKLEDSAMYFCASREGQWGDEQFFGPGTRLTVL.

This clonotype showed up many times. This chain connects TRBV4-2 to TRBJ1-5, with D unresolved. With 3 bases removed from V and 0 bases from J, the gap between germline ends came to 3 bases. The CDR3 runs 13 residues. Germline-derived CDR1 and CDR2 are LGHNA and YNFKEQ. The CDR3 DNA reads as TGTGCCAGCAGCCAGGATAGCAATCAGCCCCAGCATTTT. Translation: CASSQDSNQPQHF.

This clonotype has ten or more counts. The chain carries TRBV5-5 and TRBJ2-7; D is perhaps TRBD2 (6 bases). The CDR3 runs to 14 residues. Germline V gene lookup returns CDR1 SGHKS and CDR2 YYEKEE (reference sequence). Trimming removed 3 bases from V and 1 base from J, with 11 bases in between. CDR3 sequence reads: CASSWASASYEQYF. In DNA form, the CDR3 reads TGTGCCAGCAGCTGGGCTAGCGCTTCCTACGAGCAGTACTTC.

This clonotype was found many times. The J gene is TRBJ2-1, the V gene TRBV6-1, with 15 nucleotides matching TRBD2. The germline V gene has CDR1 MNHNS and CDR2 SASEGT. V shed 8 bases, J shed 8 bases, and the junction held 10 bases outside the gene matches. The CDR3 totals 16 residues. The CDR3 sequence is CASRAGLAGGAHEQFF. DNA of the CDR3: TGTGCCAGCCGCGCCGGACTAGCGGGGGGGGCACATGAGCAGTTCTTC.

Many counts were recorded for this clonotype. The chain carries TRBV10-3 and TRBJ1-1; 10 nucleotides agree with TRBD1. The ends lost 7 bases at V and 5 bases at J; junction bases unmatched: 10. Germline CDR1 reads ENHRY; CDR2 reads SYGVKD. The CDR3 runs 15 residues. CDR3 sequence: CAITGTDRGRTEAFF. CDR3 nucleotides: TGTGCCATCACGGGGACGGACAGGGGGAGGACTGAAGCTTTCTTT.

This clonotype was counted ten times or more. The J gene is TRBJ2-1, the V gene TRBV4-1; weak D call: TRBD2 (5 bases). Trimming stripped 2 bases from V and 0 bases from J, with 11 bases between. The CDR3 is 16 residues long. Germline CDR1 MGHRA, CDR2 YSYEKL. The CDR3 nucleotides are TGCGCCAGCAGCCAACCCAAGCGGAGCTCCTACAATGAGCAGTTCTTC. Protein: CASSQPKRSSYNEQFF.

This clonotype occurred many times. The chain links TRBV5-1 to TRBJ1-1; 10 bases fit TRBD1. The germline gives CDR1 SGHRS, CDR2 YFSETQ. The CDR3 is 15 amino acids. The V segment lost 2 bases and the J segment 5 bases; nucleotides outside the gene matches: 6. The CDR3, as DNA: TGCGCCAGCAGCTTTCTGACAGGGGGCGTTACTGAAGCTTTCTTT. As protein: CASSFLTGGVTEAFF.

The rearrangement uses TRBV5-1 and TRBJ2-5; 7 positions agree with TRBD2. The CDR3 spans 13 residues. Germline-derived CDR1 and CDR2 are SGHRS and YFSETQ. Unmatched junction bases numbered 7, after V lost 5 bases and J lost 6 bases. CDR3 amino acids: CASSQGGRKTQYF. DNA for the CDR3: TGCGCCAGCAGTCAGGGCGGGAGAAAGACCCAGTACTTC.

This clonotype was found many times. In DNA form, the CDR3 reads TGTGCCAGCAGCTCCAGGGGTTCCCACACTGAAGCTTTCTTT. As protein: CASSSRGSHTEAFF. The J gene is TRBJ1-1, the V gene TRBV7-2; weak D call: TRBD1 (6 bases). The CDR3 is 14 amino acids. Germline values: CDR1 SGHTA, CDR2 FQGNSA. Trimming left V 4 bases short and J 3 bases short, with 12 bases between. The full variable domain, with the rest looked up from reference TRBV7-2 and TRBJ1-1, is GAGVSQSPSNKVTEKGKDVELRCDPISGHTALYWYRQSLGQGLEFLIYFQGNSAPDKSGLPSDRFSAERTGGSVSTLTIQRTQQEDSAVYLCASSSRGSHTEAFFGQGTRLTVV.

This clonotype was counted ten times or more. This chain connects TRBV5-8 to TRBJ2-5; 9 nucleotides match TRBD2. V trimming: 2 bases; J trimming: 5 bases; junction bases outside the gene matches: 7. CDR1 and CDR2 (germline): SGHTS, YDEGEE. This CDR3 is 15 amino acids long. This CDR3 reads CASSFERGAVETQYF. The CDR3 nucleotides read TGTGCCAGCAGCTTCGAGCGGGGGGCCGTCGAGACCCAGTACTTC.

This clonotype was detected ten times or more. The V gene is TRBV7-3, the J gene TRBJ2-3; TRBD1 agrees at 7 bases. The CDR3 runs 14 residues. Germline CDR1 and CDR2: SGHTA and FQGTGA. V was pared by 2 bases and J by 4 bases, with 3 bases of the junction left unmatched. Here the CDR3 DNA reads TGTGCCAGCAGCTTAGAGGGGGCAGCAGATACGCAGTATTTT. Residues: CASSLEGAADTQYF.

The sample holds many counts of this clonotype. The rearrangement joins TRBV7-2 to TRBJ1-6; 8 nucleotides match TRBD1. CDR1 is SGHTA, CDR2 FQGNSA, per germline. J lost 8 bases, V lost 4 bases, and 10 bases had no gene match. The CDR3 is made up of 16 amino acids. CDR3 DNA: TGTGCCAGCAGCTCCGGGGACAGGTTTTTGGATTCACCCCTCCACTTT. Protein sequence: CASSSGDRFLDSPLHF.

There are many counts of this clonotype. This chain uses TRBV7-9 with TRBJ2-1, with TRBD1 as a possible D gene (5 bases). Trimming shortened V by 2 bases and J by 6 bases, and 8 bases separated the two germline ends. Germline V gene sequence: CDR1 SEHNR, CDR2 FQNEAQ (reference sequence). The CDR3 is 13 amino acids. CDR3 sequence reads: CASSLTGPNEQFF. CDR3 nucleotide sequence: TGTGCCAGCAGCTTAACAGGCCCCAATGAGCAGTTCTTC.

This clonotype has at least ten counts. The chain joins TRBV5-1 to TRBJ2-1; D perhaps matches TRBD1 (5 bases). The V and J ends lost 2 bases and 8 bases respectively, with 14 bases between them. The CDR3 has 14 amino acids. Per the germline V gene, CDR1 is SGHRS and CDR2 is YFSETQ. CDR3 loop: CASSLGAGKDEQFF. CDR3 bases: TGCGCCAGCAGCTTAGGGGCAGGGAAAGATGAGCAGTTCTTC.

This clonotype was seen many times. The CDR3 coding sequence is TGCAGCGTTGAATCGACTAGGGGTTACAATGAGCAGTTCTTC. It is translated as CSVESTRGYNEQFF. The rearrangement joins TRBV29-1 to TRBJ2-1; TRBD2 is a possible D gene (6 bases). V lost 2 bases and J lost 4, with 12 bases in between. The length of the CDR3 is 14 residues. CDR1 and CDR2 (germline): SQVTM, ANQGSEA.

The sample holds many counts of this clonotype. This rearrangement joins TRBV6-6 to TRBJ2-2, with 10 bases lining up with TRBD1. Losses at the gene ends were 4 bases for V and 3 bases for J; bases not matched to a gene: 8. This CDR3 has 17 amino acids. CDR1 and CDR2 from the germline V gene are MNHNY and SVGAGI (reference sequence). CDR3 residues: CASSFLWDRGYTGELFF. The CDR3 DNA sequence: TGTGCCAGCAGTTTCCTATGGGACAGGGGATACACCGGGGAGCTGTTTTTT.

This clonotype was observed many times. This chain links TRBV7-9 with TRBJ1-1; tentative D call: TRBD1 (5 bases). This CDR3 contains 15 residues. CDR1 is SEHNR, CDR2 FQNEAQ, per germline (reference sequence). Trimming took 5 bases from V and 0 from J, leaving 13 bases between them. Written as DNA, the CDR3 is TGTGCCAGCAGCCGGGACGGCAGTGTGAACACTGAAGCTTTCTTT. Its translation: CASSRDGSVNTEAFF.

This clonotype was recorded many times. V usage is TRBV12-3 or TRBV12-4 and J usage is TRBJ2-3, with unresolved D. This CDR3 region has 11 residues. Trimming shortened V by 5 bases and J by 5 bases, and 5 bases separated the two germline ends. CDR3 in DNA: TGTGCCAGCAGTCACGGAGATACGCAGTATTTT. Protein: CASSHGDTQYF.

This clonotype was detected ten times or more. CDR3 coding DNA: TGCGCCAGCAGCTCCATACAGGGTCGATCACCCCTCCACTTT. It encodes CASSSIQGRSPLHF. The gene calls are TRBV5-1 and TRBJ1-6; D perhaps matches TRBD1 (6 bases). The CDR3 consists of 14 residues. Per germline, CDR1 SGHRS and CDR2 YFSETQ. V lost 3 bases, J lost 10 bases, and 14 bases lay in between.

Comment on this clonotype: One end of the junction does not line up with germline, which may come from a read error. The chain recombines TRBV5-4 with TRBJ2-3; D unresolved. The length of the CDR3 is 15 residues. Germline assignment: CDR1 SGHNT and CDR2 YYREEE (reference sequence). CDR3 sequence reads: CASSTPTTSTDTQYF. The DNA of the CDR3 is TGTGCAAGCAGCACGCCCACCACTAGCACAGATACGCAGTATTTT.

At least ten counts were recorded for this clonotype. This chain uses TRBV4-2 with TRBJ2-3; D not certain. Germline V lookup: CDR1 LGHNA, CDR2 YNFKEQ. This CDR3 has 13 residues. Trimming pared 0 bases from V and 6 bases from J, leaving 7 bases between. CDR3 region: CASSQDTWDTQYF. In nucleotides, the CDR3 is TGTGCCAGCAGCCAAGATACGTGGGATACGCAGTATTTT.

This clonotype has ten or more counts. CDR3 sequence reads: CASKTQGNTGELFF. CDR3 DNA sequence: TGTGCCAGCAAGACCCAGGGTAACACCGGGGAGCTGTTTTTT. V usage is TRBV7-6 and J usage is TRBJ2-2, with a possible D match to TRBD1 (5 bases). The CDR3 runs 14 residues. The V gene lost 7 bases and the J gene lost 2 bases, with 11 bases spanning the gap. From germline, CDR1 is SGHVS and CDR2 FNYEAQ.

This clonotype was recorded many times. V gene TRBV12-3 or TRBV12-4 combines with J gene TRBJ1-1; TRBD1 matches at 8 bases. The CDR3 covers 15 residues. J gave up 1 base and V 2 bases, and 3 bases lay outside the gene matches. The CDR3 nucleotides are TGTGCCAGCAGTTTATTCCAGGGGGCGAACACTGAAGCTTTCTTT. Encoded protein: CASSLFQGANTEAFF.

This clonotype was found many times. The gene calls are TRBV11-2 and TRBJ2-5; no clear D. Trimming took off 4 bases at V and 4 bases at J, with 7 bases between the two ends. The CDR3 has 12 residues. Germline assignment: CDR1 SGHAT and CDR2 FQNNGV. The DNA for the CDR3 is TGTGCCAGCAGCTGGCATGGAGAGACCCAGTACTTC. This codes for CASSWHGETQYF.

The chain carries TRBV18 and TRBJ1-1; D perhaps matches TRBD1 (6 bases). CDR3 size: 14 residues. Germline V gene sequence: CDR1 KGHSH, CDR2 LQKENI. The V end was cut by 3 bases, the J end by 1 base, with 9 bases between. The CDR3 loop is CASSPTGANTEAFF. DNA for the CDR3: TGTGCCAGCTCACCCACGGGGGCGAACACTGAAGCTTTCTTT.

The sample holds many counts of this clonotype. V and J are TRBV7-9 and TRBJ1-5; D not certain. Germline values: CDR1 SEHNR, CDR2 FQNEAQ (reference sequence). The CDR3 consists of 16 residues. The ends were cut back, 1 base at V and 4 bases at J, with 14 bases in the middle. Here the CDR3 reads CASSLGRAGNNQPQHF. CDR3 sequence (DNA): TGTGCCAGCAGCTTAGGTAGAGCGGGAAATAATCAGCCCCAGCATTTT.

This clonotype is medium-sized in the sample. The gene calls are TRBV10-2 and TRBJ2-5; 7 positions match TRBD1. This CDR3 is built from 13 residues. V trimming: 10 bases; J trimming: 2 bases; junction bases outside the gene matches: 7. Germline V lookup: CDR1 WSHSY, CDR2 SAAADI. CDR3 loop: CATEGQSQETQYF. CDR3 sequence (DNA): TGCGCCACCGAGGGACAGTCGCAAGAGACCCAGTACTTC.

This clonotype was seen many times. The rearrangement links TRBV6-1 to TRBJ2-1; D is perhaps TRBD2 (6 bases). V dropped 7 bases and J dropped 5 bases, with 15 bases sitting between them. The germline V gene has CDR1 MNHNS and CDR2 SASEGT. The CDR3 loop spans 14 amino acids. The DNA for the CDR3 is TGTGCCAGCATTGGCGTGGGGGGAGACAATGAGCAGTTCTTC. Translation gives CASIGVGGDNEQFF.